The entry that follows covers one TCR beta chain sequence. This clone was seen only a few times. Its target antigen remains unknown. No per-base quality is available; no much larger clone lies one base away. V ends up 0 bases short and J 4 bases short, with an unmatched junction base count of 9. The CDR3, from cysteine to phenylalanine, totals 17 residues. CDR3 DNA is the only sequence kept; it has 51 bases, read in frame from the first base. In the germline V gene, CDR1 corresponds to SGHNT and CDR2 to YENEEA. The data originate from a study of beta chain features in type 1 diabetes (dated by TCRdb to the late 2010s). General notes on the study: Patients and healthy donors did not differ in mean age, gender distribution, total cell number or subset yield. Regulatory and stem cell-like memory subsets were obtained from only 8 patients and about eight healthy donors, while naive and central memory subsets were obtained from all 30 or so donors. Across all samples, fewer than 130 million sorted cells were examined, and cell number per subset correlated strongly with RNA yield. The study compared the TCRB repertoires of sorted circulating CD4+ T cell subsets in recently diagnosed type 1 diabetes patients with those in matched healthy donors. Broad study findings and their caveats: The naive, central memory and regulatory TCRB repertoires appeared to resemble one another more closely among patients than among healthy donors. HLA sub-analyses involved small numbers of individuals, so any influence of HLA type on TCRB rearrangement remained unresolved. In all four CD4+ subsets, TCRB CDR3 length was moderately but significantly shorter in type 1 diabetes patients. Fewer insertions and more nucleotide deletions at VDJ recombination sites were observed in patients with type 1 diabetes, implying thymic rearrangement abnormalities. Sequencing cDNA rather than genomic DNA could over-represent highly expressing activated cells, although activation and CD3 levels did not differ between groups. PCR may preferentially amplify shorter templates, but because patient and control samples were amplified and corrected together, any resulting skew would affect both groups equally.

All of the isolated RNA was reverse transcribed with the High Capacity cDNA Reverse Transcription Kit, so expressed TCRB transcripts were sequenced. Deep immunoSEQ sequencing was performed on naive, central memory and regulatory T cell samples, with an average of about 3.6 million total reads per sample. Sorted cells were lysed in RLT buffer, and RNA was extracted using DNase-treated RNeasy Micro or Mini kits according to cell number. To prevent cross-contamination, each cell subset was processed individually, whereas patient and healthy donor samples were processed jointly. TCRB sequences were amplified from cDNA with the immunoSEQ multiplex PCR, producing 87-bp fragments spanning the CDR3 region. Sequencing of the amplicons was performed on the Illumina HiSeq platform. Regarding the original processing steps: PCR bias was corrected computationally using synthetic template baselines, and reads within Hamming distance 2 were collapsed, with unmergeable singletons discarded. Reads were aligned to IMGT to assign V, D and J genes, CDR3 length, and insertions or deletions at six rearrangement sites. Clonotype counts were normalized to sorted cell number within each subset before computing true diversity and Gini coefficients with the tcR R package. The overlap coefficient, calculated on TCRB nucleotide sequences, was used to quantify repertoire sharing. TCRdb holds this immuneACCESS table with in-frame rearrangements only. Some clones are missing; in checked studies, unresolved V genes explain under half, and the rest has no known cause. Clonal size and the V and J genes are those of that table, whereas D and trimming came from the DNA. Within this sample are some 120,000 clones, with roughly 17% of them counted one time only. Around 2.5% of the sample comes from the top ten.

Each donor gave one peripheral blood draw, averaging roughly 120 mL, which was collected into heparinised tubes. Using a panel that included CD45RO, CCR7, CD25, CD127, CD95 and CD27, naive, central memory, regulatory and stem cell-like memory CD4+ T cells were sorted on a BD FACSAria II. Every sorted population had a purity above 95%. PBMCs were isolated immediately by Lymphoprep density gradient centrifugation and stained directly without culture. So that batch effects would be minimized, each experiment stained and sorted samples in pairs, pairing one healthy donor with one patient. The receptor was derived from a man aged 18 to 35 with type 1 diabetes. Sequenced: central memory CD4+ T cells from blood. This chain is built from TRBV11-3 and TRBJ2-3, with 8 junctional bases fitting TRBD2. The CDR3 region has the sequence CASSLDSSGRGSDTQYF. The sequenced DNA: TGTGCCAGCAGCTTAGATTCTTCCGGGAGGGGGTCAGATACGCAGTATTTT. This CDR3, with the reference TRBV11-3 and TRBJ2-3 proteins standing in past its ends, gives the full variable domain EAGVVQSPRYKIIEKKQPVAFWCNPISGHNTLYWYLQNLGQGPELLIRYENEEAVDDSQLPKDRFSAERLKGVDSTLKIQPAELGDSAVYLCASSLDSSGRGSDTQYFGPGTRLTVL.